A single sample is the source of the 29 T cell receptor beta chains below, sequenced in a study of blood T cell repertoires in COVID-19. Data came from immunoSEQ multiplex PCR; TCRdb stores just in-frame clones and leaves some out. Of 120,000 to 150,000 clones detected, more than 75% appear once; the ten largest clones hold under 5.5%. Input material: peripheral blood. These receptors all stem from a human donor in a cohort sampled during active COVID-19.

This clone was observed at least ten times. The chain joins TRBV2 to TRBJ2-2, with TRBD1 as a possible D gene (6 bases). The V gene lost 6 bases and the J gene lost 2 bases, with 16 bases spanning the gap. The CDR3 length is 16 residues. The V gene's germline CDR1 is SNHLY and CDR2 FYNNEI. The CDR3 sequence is CASRRGMGINTGELFF. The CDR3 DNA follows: TGTGCCAGCAGGAGGGGGATGGGGATAAACACCGGGGAGCTGTTTTTT.

CDR3 sequence: CASSQPGQGALETQYF. Here the CDR3 DNA reads TGTGCCAGCAGCCAACCGGGACAGGGTGCTTTAGAGACCCAGTACTTC. The chain combines TRBV14 with TRBJ2-5, with 9 nucleotides matching TRBD1. The germline gives CDR1 SGHDN, CDR2 FVKESK. The CDR3 extends over 16 amino acids. V lost 2 bases, J lost 4 bases, and 8 bases stayed unmatched.

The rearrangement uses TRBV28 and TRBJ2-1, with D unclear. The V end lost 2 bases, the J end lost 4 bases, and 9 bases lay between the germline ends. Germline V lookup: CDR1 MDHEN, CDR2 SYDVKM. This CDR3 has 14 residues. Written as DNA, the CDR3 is TGTGCCAGCAGTTTACCTAACGCTTACAATGAGCAGTTCTTC. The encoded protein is CASSLPNAYNEQFF.

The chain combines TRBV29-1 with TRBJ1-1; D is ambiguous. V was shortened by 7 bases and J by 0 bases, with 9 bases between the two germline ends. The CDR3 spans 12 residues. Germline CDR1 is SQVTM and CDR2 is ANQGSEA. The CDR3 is CSARPMNTEAFF. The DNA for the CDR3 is TGCAGCGCCAGGCCTATGAACACTGAAGCTTTCTTT.

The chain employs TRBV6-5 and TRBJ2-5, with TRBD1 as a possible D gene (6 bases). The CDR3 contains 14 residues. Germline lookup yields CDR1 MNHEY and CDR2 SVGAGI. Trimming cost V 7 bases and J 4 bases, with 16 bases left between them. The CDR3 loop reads CASKSRSRGETQYF. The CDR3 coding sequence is TGTGCCAGCAAATCCCGTAGCAGGGGAGAGACCCAGTACTTC.

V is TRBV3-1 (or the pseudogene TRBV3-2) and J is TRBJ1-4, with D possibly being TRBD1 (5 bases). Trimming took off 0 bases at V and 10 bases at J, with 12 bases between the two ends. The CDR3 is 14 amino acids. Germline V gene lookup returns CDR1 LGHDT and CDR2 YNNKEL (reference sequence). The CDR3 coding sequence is TGTGCCAGCAGCCAAGAAGGGGTTTCTGGAAAACTGTTTTTT. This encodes CASSQEGVSGKLFF.

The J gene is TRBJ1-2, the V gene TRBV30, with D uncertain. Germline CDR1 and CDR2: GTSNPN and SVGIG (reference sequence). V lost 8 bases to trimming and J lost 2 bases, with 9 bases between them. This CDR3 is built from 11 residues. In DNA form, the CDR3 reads TGTGCCGAACAGTTCAACTATGGCTACACCTTC. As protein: CAEQFNYGYTF.

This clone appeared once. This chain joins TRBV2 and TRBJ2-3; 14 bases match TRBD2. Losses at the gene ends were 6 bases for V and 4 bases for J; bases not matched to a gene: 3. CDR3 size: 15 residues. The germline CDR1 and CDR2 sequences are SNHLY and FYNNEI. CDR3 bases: TGTGCCAGCAGAACGGGACTAGCGGGGGCAGATACGCAGTATTTT. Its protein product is CASRTGLAGADTQYF.

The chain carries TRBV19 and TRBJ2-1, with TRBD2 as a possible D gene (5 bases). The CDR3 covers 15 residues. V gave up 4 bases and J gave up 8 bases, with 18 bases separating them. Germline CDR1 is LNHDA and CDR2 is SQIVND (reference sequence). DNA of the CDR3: TGTGCCAGTAGTAAAGTACGGGAACTGTTCGATGAGCAGTTCTTC. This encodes CASSKVRELFDEQFF.

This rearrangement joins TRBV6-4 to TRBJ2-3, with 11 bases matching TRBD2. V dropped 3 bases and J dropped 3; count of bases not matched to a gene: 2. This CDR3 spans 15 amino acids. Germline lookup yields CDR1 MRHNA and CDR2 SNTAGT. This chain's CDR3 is CASSESSGGTDTQYF. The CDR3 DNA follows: TGTGCCAGCAGTGAATCTAGCGGGGGGACAGATACGCAGTATTTT.

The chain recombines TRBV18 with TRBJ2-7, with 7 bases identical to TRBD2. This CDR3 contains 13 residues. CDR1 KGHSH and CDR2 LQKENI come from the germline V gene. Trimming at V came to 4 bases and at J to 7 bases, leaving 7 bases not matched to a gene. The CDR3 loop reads CASSLAGEGEQYF. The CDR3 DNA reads TGTGCCAGCTCACTTGCCGGGGAGGGAGAGCAGTACTTC.

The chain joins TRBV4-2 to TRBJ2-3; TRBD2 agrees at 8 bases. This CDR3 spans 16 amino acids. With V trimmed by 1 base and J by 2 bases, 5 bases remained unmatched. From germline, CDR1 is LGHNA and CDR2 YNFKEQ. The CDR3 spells CASSQVPGGTTDTQYF. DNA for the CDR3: TGTGCCAGCAGCCAAGTGCCGGGGGGGACCACAGATACGCAGTATTTT.

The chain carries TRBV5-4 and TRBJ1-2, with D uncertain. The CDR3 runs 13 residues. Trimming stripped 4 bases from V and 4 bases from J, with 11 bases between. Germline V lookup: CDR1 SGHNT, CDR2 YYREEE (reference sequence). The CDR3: CASSPTLGYGYTF. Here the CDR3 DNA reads TGTGCCAGCAGCCCCACTCTCGGCTATGGCTACACCTTC.

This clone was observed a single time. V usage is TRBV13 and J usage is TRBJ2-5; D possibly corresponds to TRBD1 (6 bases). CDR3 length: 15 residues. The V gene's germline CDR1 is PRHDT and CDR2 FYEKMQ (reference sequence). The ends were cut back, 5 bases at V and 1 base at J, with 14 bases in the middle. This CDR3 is CASSRRDILQETQYF. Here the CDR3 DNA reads TGTGCCAGCAGCCGCCGGGACATACTCCAAGAGACCCAGTACTTC.

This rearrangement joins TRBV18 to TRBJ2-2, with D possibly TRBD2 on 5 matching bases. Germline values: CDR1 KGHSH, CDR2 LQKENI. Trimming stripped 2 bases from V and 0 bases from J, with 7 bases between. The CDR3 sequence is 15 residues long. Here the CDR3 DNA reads TGTGCCAGCTCACCAGGGCGGGCGAACACCGGGGAGCTGTTTTTT. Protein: CASSPGRANTGELFF.

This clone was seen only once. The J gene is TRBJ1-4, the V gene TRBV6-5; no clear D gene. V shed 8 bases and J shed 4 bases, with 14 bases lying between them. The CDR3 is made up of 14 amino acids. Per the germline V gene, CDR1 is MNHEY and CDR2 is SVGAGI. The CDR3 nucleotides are TGTGCCAGCGCGATCGAACAGTATAATGAAAAACTGTTTTTT. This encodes CASAIEQYNEKLFF.

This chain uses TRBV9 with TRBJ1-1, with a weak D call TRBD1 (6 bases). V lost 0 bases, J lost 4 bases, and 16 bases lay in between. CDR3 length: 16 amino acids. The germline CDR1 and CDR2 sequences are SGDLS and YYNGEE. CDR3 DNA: TGTGCCAGCAGCGTAGGAGCAGGGGCTCTGGGCACTGAAGCTTTCTTT. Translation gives CASSVGAGALGTEAFF.

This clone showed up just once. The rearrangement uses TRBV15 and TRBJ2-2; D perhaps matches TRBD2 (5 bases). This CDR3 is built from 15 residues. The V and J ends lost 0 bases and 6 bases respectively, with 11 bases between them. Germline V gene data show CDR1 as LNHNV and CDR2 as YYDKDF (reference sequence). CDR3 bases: TGTGCCACCAGCAGAGATGGCCTAGCCGCCGGGGAGCTGTTTTTT. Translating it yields CATSRDGLAAGELFF.

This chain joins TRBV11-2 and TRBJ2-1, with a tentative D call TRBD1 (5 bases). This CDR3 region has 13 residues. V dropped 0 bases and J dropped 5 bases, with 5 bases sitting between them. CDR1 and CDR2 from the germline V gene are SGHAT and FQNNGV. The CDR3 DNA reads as TGTGCCAGCAGCTTAGAAGGGGACAATGAGCAGTTCTTC. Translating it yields CASSLEGDNEQFF.

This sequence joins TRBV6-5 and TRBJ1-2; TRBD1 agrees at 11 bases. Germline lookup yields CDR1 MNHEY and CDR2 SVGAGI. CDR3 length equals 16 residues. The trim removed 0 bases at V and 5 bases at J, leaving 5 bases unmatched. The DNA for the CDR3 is TGTGCCAGCAGTTACTCTCGGACAGGGGGCGGTTATGGCTACACCTTC. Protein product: CASSYSRTGGGYGYTF.

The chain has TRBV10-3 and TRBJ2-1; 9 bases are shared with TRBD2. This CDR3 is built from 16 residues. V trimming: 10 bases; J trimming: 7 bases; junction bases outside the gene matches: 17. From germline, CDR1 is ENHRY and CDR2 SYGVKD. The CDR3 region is CATFPWGGRVVNEQFF. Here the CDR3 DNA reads TGTGCCACCTTCCCTTGGGGCGGGAGGGTTGTAAATGAGCAGTTCTTC.

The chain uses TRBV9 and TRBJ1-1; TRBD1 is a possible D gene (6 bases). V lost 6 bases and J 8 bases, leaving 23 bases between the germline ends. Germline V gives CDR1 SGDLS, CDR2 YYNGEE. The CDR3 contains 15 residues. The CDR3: CASTSVEVGTGEAFF. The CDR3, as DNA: TGTGCCAGCACCTCAGTTGAAGTGGGCACAGGGGAAGCTTTCTTT.

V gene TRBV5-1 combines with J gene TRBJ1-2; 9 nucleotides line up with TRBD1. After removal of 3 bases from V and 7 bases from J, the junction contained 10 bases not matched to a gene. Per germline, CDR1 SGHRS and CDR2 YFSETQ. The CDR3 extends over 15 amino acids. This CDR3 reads CASSSGTGNEGGYTF. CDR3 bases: TGCGCCAGCAGCTCCGGGACAGGGAATGAGGGTGGCTACACCTTC. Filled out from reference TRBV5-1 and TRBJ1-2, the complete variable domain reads KAGVTQTPRYLIKTRGQQVTLSCSPISGHRSVSWYQQTPGQGLQFLFEYFSETQRNKGNFPGRFSGRQFSNSRSEMNVSTLELGDSALYLCASSSGTGNEGGYTFGSGTRLTVV.

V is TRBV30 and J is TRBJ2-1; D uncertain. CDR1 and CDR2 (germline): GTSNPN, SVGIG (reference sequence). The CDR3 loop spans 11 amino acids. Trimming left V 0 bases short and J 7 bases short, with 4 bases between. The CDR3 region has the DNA TGTGCCTGGAGTGTTGTAAATGAGCAGTTCTTC. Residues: CAWSVVNEQFF.

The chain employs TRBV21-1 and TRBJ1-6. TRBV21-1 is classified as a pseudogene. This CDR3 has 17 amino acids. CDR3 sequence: CASSPTGKSSYNSPLHF. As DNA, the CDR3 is TGTGCCAGCAGCCCGACTGGAAAAAGCTCCTATAATTCACCCCTCCACTTT.

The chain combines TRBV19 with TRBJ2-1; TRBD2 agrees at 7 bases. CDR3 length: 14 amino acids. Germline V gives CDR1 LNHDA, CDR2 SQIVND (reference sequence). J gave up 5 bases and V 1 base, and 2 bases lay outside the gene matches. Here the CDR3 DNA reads TGTGCCAGTAGTATAGGGGGAGGGGACAATGAGCAGTTCTTC. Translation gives CASSIGGGDNEQFF.

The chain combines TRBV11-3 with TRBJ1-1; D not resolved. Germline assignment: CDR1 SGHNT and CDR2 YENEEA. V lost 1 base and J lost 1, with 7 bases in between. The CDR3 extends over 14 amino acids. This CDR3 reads CASSLAGRNTEAFF. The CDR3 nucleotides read TGTGCCAGCAGCTTAGCCGGTCGGAACACTGAAGCTTTCTTT.

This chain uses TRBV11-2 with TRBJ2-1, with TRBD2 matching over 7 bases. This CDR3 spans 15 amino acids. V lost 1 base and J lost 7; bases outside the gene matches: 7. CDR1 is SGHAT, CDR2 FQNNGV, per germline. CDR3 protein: CASSLGGGSGNEQFF. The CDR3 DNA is TGTGCCAGCAGCTTAGGTGGCGGGAGTGGAAATGAGCAGTTCTTC. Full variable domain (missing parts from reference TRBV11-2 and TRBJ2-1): EAGVAQSPRYKIIEKRQSVAFWCNPISGHATLYWYQQILGQGPKLLIQFQNNGVVDDSQLPKDRFSAERLKGVDSTLKIQPAKLEDSAVYLCASSLGGGSGNEQFFGPGTRLTVL.

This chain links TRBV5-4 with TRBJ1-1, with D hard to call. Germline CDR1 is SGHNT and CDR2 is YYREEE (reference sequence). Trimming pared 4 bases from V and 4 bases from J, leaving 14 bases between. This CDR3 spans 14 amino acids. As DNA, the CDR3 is TGTGCCAGCAGCGCCGGACTTTCTGGCACTGAAGCTTTCTTT. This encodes CASSAGLSGTEAFF.